Below are 18 T cell receptor beta chains sequenced from a single sample in a study of breast tumors, draining lymph nodes, adjacent tissues. Breast cancer patients provided tissue from their axillary draining lymph nodes. TCRdb re-analysed the multiplex PCR reads in MiXCR, keeping a single row per CDR3 protein. Among approximately 130,000 distinct CDR3 sequences, 21% were seen once, and the ten largest hold about 2%. The sequenced sample consisted of axillary lymph node tissue. The source of these receptors is a female donor with breast cancer. Some clones in this sample may be carry-over from other donors' samples.

This clonotype was counted ten times or more. The chain combines TRBV10-3 with TRBJ2-7; 7 nucleotides match TRBD2. Per the germline V gene, CDR1 is ENHRY and CDR2 is SYGVKD. The J segment lost 2 bases and the V segment lost 2 bases, leaving 3 bases of the junction unmatched. The CDR3 sequence is 14 residues long. Here the CDR3 reads CAISEASGAYEQYF. The CDR3 DNA follows: TGTGCCATCAGTGAGGCTAGCGGTGCCTACGAGCAGTACTTC.

V is TRBV20-1 and J is TRBJ1-1, with 7 bases fitting TRBD1. The germline CDR1 and CDR2 sequences are DFQATT and SNEGSKA (reference sequence). After removal of 6 bases from V and 8 bases from J, the junction contained 12 bases not matched to a gene. The CDR3 covers 13 residues. In DNA form, the CDR3 reads TGCAGTGCCCCATTTCGACAGGGAAAGGAAGCTTTCTTT. Translating it yields CSAPFRQGKEAFF.

Comments on this clonotype: A read error is possible here, since a much larger clone lies one base away. This rearrangement joins TRBV7-8 to TRBJ1-2; D is unresolved. The CDR3 totals 14 residues. From germline, CDR1 is SGHVS and CDR2 FQNEAQ. The CDR3 region is CASSLGTIRYGHTF. Here the CDR3 DNA reads TGTGCCAGCAGCTTAGGTACGATCCGCTATGGCCACACCTTC.

This clonotype was found many times. This rearrangement joins TRBV19 to TRBJ2-2, with 8 nucleotides matching TRBD1. This CDR3 spans 17 amino acids. V was clipped by 1 base and J by 4 bases; unmatched bases: 8. CDR1 and CDR2 (germline): LNHDA, SQIVND (reference sequence). The CDR3 sequence is CASSIVRGTGPTGELFF. The CDR3, as DNA: TGTGCCAGTAGTATAGTGAGGGGGACAGGTCCCACCGGGGAGCTGTTTTTT. The variable domain in full, completed from reference TRBV19 and TRBJ2-2, reads DGGITQSPKYLFRKEGQNVTLSCEQNLNHDAMYWYRQDPGQGLRLIYYSQIVNDFQKGDIAEGYSVSREKKESFPLTVTSAQKNPTAFYLCASSIVRGTGPTGELFFGEGSRLTVL.

J is TRBJ2-7 and V is TRBV28; 8 positions match TRBD1. CDR1 and CDR2 from the germline V gene are MDHEN and SYDVKM. J gave up 6 bases and V 6 bases, and 10 bases lay outside the gene matches. The CDR3 extends over 14 amino acids. The CDR3 DNA reads TGTGCCAGCAGACCCGGACAGGGACCCGTCGAGCAGTACTTC. Translating it yields CASRPGQGPVEQYF.

In this sample, this clonotype turned up many times. This chain uses TRBV7-2 with TRBJ2-1; unclear D gene. Per germline, CDR1 SGHTA and CDR2 FQGNSA. The CDR3 loop spans 16 amino acids. Trimming stripped 1 base from V and 3 bases from J, with 13 bases between. DNA of the CDR3: TGTGCCAGCAGCTTAGATGGGATTGGAATCTACAATGAGCAGTTCTTC. Its protein is CASSLDGIGIYNEQFF.

This clonotype appeared many times. This chain connects TRBV19 to TRBJ1-5; D remains ambiguous. The germline gives CDR1 LNHDA, CDR2 SQIVND (reference sequence). Trimming shortened V by 3 bases and J by 1 base, and 10 bases separated the two germline ends. This CDR3 contains 15 residues. This CDR3 is CASSIRWSSNQPQHF. CDR3 DNA sequence: TGTGCCAGTAGTATCCGGTGGTCCAGCAATCAGCCCCAGCATTTT.

Details on this clonotype: No conserved phenylalanine or tryptophan ends this CDR3, so it is likely a read error. The V call is TRBV6-6, the J call TRBJ1-6; TRBD1 matches at 7 bases. Germline V lookup: CDR1 MNHNY, CDR2 SVGAGI (reference sequence). With V trimmed by 6 bases and J by 0 bases, 8 bases remained unmatched. This CDR3 has 17 residues. The CDR3 nucleotides read TGTGCCAGCAGCCAGCAGACAGGGATCTCCTATAATTCACCCCTCCACCTT. Encoded protein: CASSQQTGISYNSPLHL.

To note about this clonotype: A much larger clone differs from this one at a single base, so this may be a read error. Without the conserved terminal phenylalanine or tryptophan, this CDR3 likely stems from a read error. The chain links TRBV7-3 to TRBJ2-5; TRBD2 aligns across 8 bases. Germline CDR1 SGHTA, CDR2 FQGTGA. The CDR3 covers 13 residues. Trimming cost V 5 bases and J 3 bases; bases outside gene matches: 2. CDR3 DNA sequence: TGTGCCAGCAGCCCGACTAGCGAAGAGACCCAGTACCTC. Its protein product is CASSPTSEETQYL.

This clonotype was picked up many times. The chain carries TRBV5-1 and TRBJ2-7; 8 positions agree with TRBD2. V trimming: 2 bases; J trimming: 4 bases; junction bases outside the gene matches: 8. CDR1 is SGHRS and CDR2 is YFSETQ in the germline V gene. This CDR3 has 15 amino acids. The DNA of the CDR3 is TGCGCCAGCAGCTTTACAGCGGGAGTGGATTACGAGCAGTACTTC. Translated: CASSFTAGVDYEQYF.

Turning to this clonotype: Possible read error: a much larger clone is one base away. The J gene is TRBJ2-1, the V gene TRBV29-1; no definite D call. The germline V gene has CDR1 SQVTM and CDR2 ANQGSEA. This CDR3 is 10 amino acids long. The CDR3, as DNA: TGCAGCGGCGGAAACAATGGGCAGTTCTTC. It is translated as CSGGNNGQFF.

On this clonotype itself: One base away lies a much larger clone, so this may be a sequencing read error. CDR3 bases: TGTGCCAGCGGCTCCAGGACAGGGGTAAACGACGAGCAGTACTTC. This encodes CASGSRTGVNDEQYF. This chain connects TRBV27 to TRBJ2-7, with TRBD1 matching 9 bases. The CDR3 is 15 amino acids. Per the germline V gene, CDR1 is MNHEY and CDR2 is SMNVEV (reference sequence). V was pared by 8 bases and J by 5 bases, with 13 bases of the junction left unmatched.

In its sample, this clonotype was seen many times. J is TRBJ2-3 and V is TRBV7-6; 7 bases agree with TRBD1. Germline V gene data show CDR1 as SGHVS and CDR2 as FNYEAQ. The junction had 4 bases not matched to a gene; V was cut back by 5 bases and J by 2 bases. CDR3 length: 14 amino acids. The CDR3 loop reads CASSKDRTTDTQYF. The CDR3 region has the DNA TGTGCCAGCAGCAAGGACAGGACCACAGATACGCAGTATTTT.

At least ten counts were recorded for this clonotype. V usage is TRBV7-3 and J usage is TRBJ2-1; TRBD2 might be the D (5 bases). Germline assignment: CDR1 SGHTA and CDR2 FQGTGA. The CDR3 extends over 16 amino acids. Deletions cut 5 bases from V and 10 bases from J, with 24 bases between. The CDR3 nucleotides are TGTGCCAGCAGCCCAGAATCCGGGCGCTCACCGGGGGAGCAGTTCTTC. It codes for CASSPESGRSPGEQFF.

V is TRBV5-4 and J is TRBJ1-1, with D unclear. The germline CDR1 and CDR2 sequences are SGHNT and YYREEE (reference sequence). V lost 0 bases and J lost 0, with 9 bases in between. The CDR3 is 15 residues long. The chain's CDR3 is CASSLGRAMNTEAFF. DNA for the CDR3: TGTGCCAGCAGCTTGGGGCGAGCCATGAACACTGAAGCTTTCTTT.

This clonotype was seen at least ten times. The rearrangement links TRBV5-1 to TRBJ1-5; D is unclear. Looked up from germline, CDR1 is SGHRS and CDR2 is YFSETQ. The CDR3 has 13 amino acids. With 3 bases removed from V and 5 bases from J, the gap between germline ends came to 9 bases. The CDR3, as DNA: TGCGCCAGCAGCTGGCAGCCCGATCAGCCCCAGCATTTT. It is translated as CASSWQPDQPQHF.

The V gene is TRBV5-5, the J gene TRBJ1-5, with D tentatively TRBD1 (6 bases). Trimming pared 4 bases from V and 4 bases from J, leaving 15 bases between. This CDR3 region has 15 residues. CDR1 SGHKS and CDR2 YYEKEE come from the germline V gene (reference sequence). The CDR3 DNA reads as TGTGCCAGCAGCGCCGGGGGGCTCTTGAATCAGCCCCAGCATTTT. Its translation is CASSAGGLLNQPQHF.

Many counts were recorded for this clonotype. The chain combines TRBV7-8 with TRBJ2-1, with 9 nucleotides matching TRBD2. Germline values: CDR1 SGHVS, CDR2 FQNEAQ. The trim removed 2 bases at V and 6 bases at J, leaving 8 bases unmatched. The CDR3 has 16 amino acids. The chain's CDR3 is CASSLLVAGEGNEQFF. CDR3 nucleotide sequence: TGTGCCAGCAGCTTACTAGTAGCGGGAGAGGGCAATGAGCAGTTCTTC.